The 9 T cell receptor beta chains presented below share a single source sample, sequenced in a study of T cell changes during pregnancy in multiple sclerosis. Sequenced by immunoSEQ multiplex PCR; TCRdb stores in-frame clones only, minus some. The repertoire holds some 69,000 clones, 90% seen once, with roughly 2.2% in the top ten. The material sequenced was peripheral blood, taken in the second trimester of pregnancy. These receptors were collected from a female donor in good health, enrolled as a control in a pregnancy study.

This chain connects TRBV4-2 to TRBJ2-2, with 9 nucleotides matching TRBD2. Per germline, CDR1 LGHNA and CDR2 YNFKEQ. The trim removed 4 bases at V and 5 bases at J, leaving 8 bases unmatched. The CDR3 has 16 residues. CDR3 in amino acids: CASSPQSGGSTGELFF. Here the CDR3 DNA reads TGTGCCAGCAGCCCACAAAGCGGGGGGTCGACCGGGGAGCTGTTTTTT.

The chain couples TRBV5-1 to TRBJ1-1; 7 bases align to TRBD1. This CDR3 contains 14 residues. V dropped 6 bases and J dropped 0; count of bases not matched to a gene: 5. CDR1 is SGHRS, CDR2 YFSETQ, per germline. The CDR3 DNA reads TGCGCCAGCACTGAGGGGGCCTTGAACACTGAAGCTTTCTTT. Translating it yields CASTEGALNTEAFF.

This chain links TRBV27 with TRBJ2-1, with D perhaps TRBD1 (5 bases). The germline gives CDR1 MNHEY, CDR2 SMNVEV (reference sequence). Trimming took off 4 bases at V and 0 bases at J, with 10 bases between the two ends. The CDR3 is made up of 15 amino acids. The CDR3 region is CASSSRQSSYNEQFF. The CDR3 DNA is TGTGCCAGCAGTTCGCGACAGAGCTCCTACAATGAGCAGTTCTTC.

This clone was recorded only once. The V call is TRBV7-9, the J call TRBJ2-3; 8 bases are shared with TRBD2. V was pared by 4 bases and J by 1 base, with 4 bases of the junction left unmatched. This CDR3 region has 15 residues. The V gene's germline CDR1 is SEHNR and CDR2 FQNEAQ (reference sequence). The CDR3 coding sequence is TGTGCCAGCAGCTCCGGGGGGGCGGGCACAGATACGCAGTATTTT. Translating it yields CASSSGGAGTDTQYF.

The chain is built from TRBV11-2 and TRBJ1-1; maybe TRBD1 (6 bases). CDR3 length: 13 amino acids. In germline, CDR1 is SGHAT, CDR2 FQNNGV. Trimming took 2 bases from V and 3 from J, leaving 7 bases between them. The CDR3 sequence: CASSLKGDTEAFF. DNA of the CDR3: TGTGCCAGCAGCTTAAAGGGGGACACTGAAGCTTTCTTT. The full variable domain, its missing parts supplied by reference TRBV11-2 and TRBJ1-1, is EAGVAQSPRYKIIEKRQSVAFWCNPISGHATLYWYQQILGQGPKLLIQFQNNGVVDDSQLPKDRFSAERLKGVDSTLKIQPAKLEDSAVYLCASSLKGDTEAFFGQGTRLTVV.

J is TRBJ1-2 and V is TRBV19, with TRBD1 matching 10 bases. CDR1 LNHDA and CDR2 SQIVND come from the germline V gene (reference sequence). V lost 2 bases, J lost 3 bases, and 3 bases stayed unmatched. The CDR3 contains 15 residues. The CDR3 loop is CASSIRQGADYGYTF. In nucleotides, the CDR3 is TGTGCCAGTAGTATACGACAGGGGGCGGACTATGGCTACACCTTC.

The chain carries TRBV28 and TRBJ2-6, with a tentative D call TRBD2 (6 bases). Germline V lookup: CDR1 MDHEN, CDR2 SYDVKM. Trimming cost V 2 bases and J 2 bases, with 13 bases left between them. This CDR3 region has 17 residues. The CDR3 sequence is CASSLVKGGAGANVLTF. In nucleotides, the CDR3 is TGTGCCAGCAGTTTAGTCAAGGGAGGAGCTGGGGCCAACGTCCTGACTTTC.

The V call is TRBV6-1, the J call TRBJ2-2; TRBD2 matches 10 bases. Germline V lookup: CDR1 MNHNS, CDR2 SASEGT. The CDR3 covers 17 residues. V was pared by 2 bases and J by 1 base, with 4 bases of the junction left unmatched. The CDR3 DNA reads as TGTGCCAGCAGTGAAATAGCGGGGGGAATGAACACCGGGGAGCTGTTTTTT. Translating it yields CASSEIAGGMNTGELFF.

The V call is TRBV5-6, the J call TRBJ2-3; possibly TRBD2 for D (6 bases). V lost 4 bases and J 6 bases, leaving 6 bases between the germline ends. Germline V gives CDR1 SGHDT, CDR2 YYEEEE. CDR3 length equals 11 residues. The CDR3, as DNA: TGTGCCAGCAGCCGGGGGGATACGCAGTATTTT. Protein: CASSRGDTQYF.